A selection of T cell receptor beta chains follows, all from one sample in a study of shared clonotypes between healthy human individuals. Libraries were prepared by immunoSEQ multiplex PCR; TCRdb keeps only in-frame clonotypes and omits some of them. The repertoire holds over 2 million clones, with about 95% as singletons. Sample: naive CD8+ T cells sorted from blood. The receptors derive from a man younger than 35 in good health. CDR3s leave out the opening cysteine and the closing phenylalanine or tryptophan. Fields, in order: V gene, CDR3 protein.

TRBV12-5 ASGLPGSLEETQY
TRBV9 ASSVGVGADQPQH
TRBV2 ASSEGGDSYNEQF
TRBV4-1 ASTTGLYGYT
TRBV4-1 ASSPLTSASYEQY
TRBV10-1 ASSDEGSESYEQY
TRBV28 ASSSHAREETQY
TRBV5-1 ASSLGGVVSEQY
TRBV7-9 ASSLDGVQAHSPLH
TRBV7-9 ASSWTSGNEETQY
TRBV6-6 ASSAETQY
TRBV4-3 ASSPGTQPLANTGELF
TRBV2 ASSGEASPTDTQY
TRBV5-4 ASSIDSYEQY
TRBV28 ASSPLEAYEQY
TRBV29-1 SAGTGGRETQY
TRBV30 AWALGYSYNEQF
TRBV4-1 ASSPIGFDYGYT
TRBV27 ASSLSSNQPQH
TRBV29-1 SVEGIPQGNYEQY
TRBV4-1 ASSQLPGRPYEQY
TRBV19 ASSIMAGVEQF
TRBV27 ASSLLGTSGVGEQF